This T cell receptor beta chain was sequenced for a study of T cell repertoires in cytomegalovirus infection (dated by TCRdb to the late 2010s). About the study as a whole: Because public TCR beta signatures pointed to carriage of CMV infection together with the matching HLA type, the HLA type of each donor mattered for the analysis.

The paper's findings and limits, for the study overall: The ex vivo response was dominated by HLA-C-restricted CMV-specific TCR beta clonotypes, and the single most frequent clonotype in two of eight donors was supplied by these HLA-C-restricted clonotypes. Carriers of CMV infection plus the relevant HLA type were discriminated by the cumulative frequency of public TCR beta family members in the study cohort and in an independent roughly 370-donor cohort.

The listed sequencing device is Illumina HiSeq 1500. TCRdb reran the public reads through fastp at Q25 and MiXCR, keeping productive beta chains. Rows are combined by CDR3 protein, so each entry shows the most common genes and DNA. In this sample the table shows more than 500,000 distinct CDR3 sequences, about 17% of which occur a single time. 20% to 30% of the sample comes from the top ten. This clonotype has just a few counts. The specificity of this receptor is unknown. Base-call qualities are not available, and no considerably larger clone is one nucleotide away. V loses 7 bases, J loses 6 bases, and the germline ends lie 22 bases apart. The CDR3 covers 15 residues, taking in both the cysteine and the phenylalanine. Only the CDR3 DNA stays, 45 bases, in frame from base 1. Sequences WSHSY (CDR1) and SAAADI (CDR2) are obtained from the germline V gene.

This TCR was sampled from a human donor in good health (CMV status not recorded). Some clones in this sample may be carry-over from other donors' samples. Sequenced material: CD8+ T cells from PBMCs. This chain joins TRBV10-2 to TRBJ2-7; the D gene is tentatively TRBD1 or TRBD2, each matching 5 bases. The sequenced DNA: TGCGCCAGCATCCACCCCGAAGGGGAGCTACGCGAGCAGTACTTC. This gives the protein CASIHPEGELREQYF.